This T cell receptor beta chain was sequenced for a study of T cells in Graves' hyperthyroidism and ophthalmopathy. Whole-study findings and limits: Among clonotypes expanded in thyroid above 0.001, most were also found in blood.

If no ophthalmopathy progression occurred within 18 months, Graves' hyperthyroidism was stable. The investigators amplified TCR beta CDR3 regions from RNA transcripts. First-round RT-PCR targeting the TCR CDR3 was performed with the HTBI primer set. MiXCR, run by TCRdb on the multiplex PCR reads, gives a single entry per CDR3 protein. The sample contains about 720,000 distinct CDR3 sequences, about a sixth of which appear only once. The V gene end was trimmed by 5 bases and the J gene end by 5 bases; junction bases not matched to a gene: 11. The CDR3 extends over 15 amino acids. Germline loops: CDR1 SGHTA, CDR2 FQGNSA. Points on this clonotype: Its antigen is unidentified.

The clonotype comes from a man younger than 35 with Graves' hyperthyroidism. V is TRBV7-2 and J is TRBJ2-7, with 8 bases that match TRBD2. Sequencing was performed on blood. The CDR3 DNA reads as TGTGCCAGCAGCCCCGGACTAGCCGCTCAGGACGAGCAGTACTTC. Its translation: CASSPGLAAQDEQYF.